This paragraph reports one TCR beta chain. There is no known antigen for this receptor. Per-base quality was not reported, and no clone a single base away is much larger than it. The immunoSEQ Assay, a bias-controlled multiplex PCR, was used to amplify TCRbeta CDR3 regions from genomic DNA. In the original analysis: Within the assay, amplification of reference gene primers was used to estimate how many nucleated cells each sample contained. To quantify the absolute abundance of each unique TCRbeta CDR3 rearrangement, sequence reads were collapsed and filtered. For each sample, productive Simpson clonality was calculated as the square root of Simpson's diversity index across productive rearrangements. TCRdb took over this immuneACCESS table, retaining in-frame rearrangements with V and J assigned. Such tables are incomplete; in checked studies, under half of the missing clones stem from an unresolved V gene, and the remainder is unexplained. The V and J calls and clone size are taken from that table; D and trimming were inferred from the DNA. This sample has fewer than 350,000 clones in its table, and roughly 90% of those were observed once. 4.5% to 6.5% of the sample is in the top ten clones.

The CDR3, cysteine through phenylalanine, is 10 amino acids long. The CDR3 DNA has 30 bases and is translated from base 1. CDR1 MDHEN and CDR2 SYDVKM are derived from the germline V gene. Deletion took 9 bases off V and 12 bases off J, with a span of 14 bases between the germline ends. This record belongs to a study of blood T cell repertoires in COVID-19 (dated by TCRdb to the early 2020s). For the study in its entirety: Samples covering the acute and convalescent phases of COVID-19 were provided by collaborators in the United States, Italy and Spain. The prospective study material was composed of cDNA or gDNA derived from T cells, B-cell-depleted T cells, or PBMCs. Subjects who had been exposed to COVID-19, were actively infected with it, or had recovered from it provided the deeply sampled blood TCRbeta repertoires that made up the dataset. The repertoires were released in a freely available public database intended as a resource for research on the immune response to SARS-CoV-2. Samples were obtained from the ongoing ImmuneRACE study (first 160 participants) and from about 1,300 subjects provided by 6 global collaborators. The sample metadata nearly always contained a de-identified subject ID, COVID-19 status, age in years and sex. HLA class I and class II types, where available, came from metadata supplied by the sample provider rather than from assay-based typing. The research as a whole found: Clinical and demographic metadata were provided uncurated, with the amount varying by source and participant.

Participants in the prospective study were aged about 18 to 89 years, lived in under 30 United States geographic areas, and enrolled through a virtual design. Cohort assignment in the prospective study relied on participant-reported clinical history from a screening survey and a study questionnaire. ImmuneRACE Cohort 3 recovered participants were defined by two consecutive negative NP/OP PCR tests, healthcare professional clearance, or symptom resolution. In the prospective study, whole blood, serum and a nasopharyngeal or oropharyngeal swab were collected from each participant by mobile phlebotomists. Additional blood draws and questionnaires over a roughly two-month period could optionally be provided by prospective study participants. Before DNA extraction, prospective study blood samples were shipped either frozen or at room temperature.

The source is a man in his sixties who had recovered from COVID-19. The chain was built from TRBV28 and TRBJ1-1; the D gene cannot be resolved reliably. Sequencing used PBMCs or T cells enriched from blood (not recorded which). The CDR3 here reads CARGVTKTFF. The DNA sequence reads TGTGCCAGAGGCGTGACTAAAACTTTCTTT.